One and the same sample provided the 21 T cell receptor beta chains below, sequenced in a study of monozygotic twins with inflammatory bowel disease. TCRdb reworked the 5' RACE reads into one entry per CDR3 protein, no DNA. Its listing shows some 440,000 distinct CDR3 sequences. Sequencing was done on a sample of blood. Receptors originate from a human donor with ulcerative colitis or Crohn's disease, or a healthy co-twin of an affected twin (not recorded which).

The chain joins TRBV9 to TRBJ2-2. The CDR3 totals 15 residues. Germline V CDR1 and CDR2: SGDLS, YYNGEE. CDR3 sequence reads: CASSPQDPNTGELFF.

The chain has TRBV30 and TRBJ1-2; the TCRdb D gene call, TRBD1, has no DNA to confirm it. The CDR3 length is 14 residues. The germline V gene has CDR1 GTSNPN and CDR2 SVGIG (reference sequence). The CDR3 loop is CAWSSAGGHYGYTF.

The chain links TRBV5-6 to TRBJ2-2; absent DNA, TCRdb's TRBD1 call cannot be checked. CDR3 size: 15 residues. Germline lookup yields CDR1 SGHDT and CDR2 YYEEEE. The CDR3 spells CASSPRTAFTGELFF.

The chain links TRBV5-1 to TRBJ2-4. Germline assignment: CDR1 SGHRS and CDR2 YFSETQ. The CDR3 covers 14 residues. The CDR3 sequence is CASSFEIAKNIQYF.

The chain links TRBV27 to TRBJ1-1. This CDR3 contains 13 residues. Per germline, CDR1 MNHEY and CDR2 SMNVEV (reference sequence). The CDR3 loop reads CASSFHENTEAFF.

The CDR3 sequence is CATSDARDGFSTDTQYF. The chain links TRBV24-1 to TRBJ2-3; the D call from TCRdb, TRBD1, cannot be confirmed without DNA. This CDR3 region has 17 residues. Germline V gene lookup returns CDR1 KGHDR and CDR2 SFDVKD.

This CDR3 reads CSAGDRDTQYF. V is TRBV20-1 and J is TRBJ2-3. The CDR3 is 11 amino acids. In germline, CDR1 is DFQATT, CDR2 SNEGSKA (reference sequence).

J is TRBJ2-7 and V is TRBV18; the D call of TRBD1 rests on TCRdb alone, since no DNA is present to check it. Germline loops: CDR1 KGHSH, CDR2 LQKENI. The length of the CDR3 is 15 residues. CDR3 amino acids: CASSPPNRGLYEQYF.

The V call is TRBV7-2, the J call TRBJ2-3. Germline CDR1 is SGHTA and CDR2 is FQGNSA. CDR3 length: 14 residues. This CDR3 is CASSPSGSLDTQYF.

The chain has TRBV5-8 and TRBJ1-2. The CDR3 runs 12 residues. Germline V gene data show CDR1 as SGHTS and CDR2 as YDEGEE. The CDR3 loop is CASSFRNYGYTF. Variable domain in full (rest from reference TRBV5-8 and TRBJ1-2): EAGVTQSPTHLIKTRGQQATLRCSPISGHTSVYWYQQALGLGLQFLLWYDEGEERNRGNFPPRFSGRQFPNYSSELNVNALELEDSALYLCASSFRNYGYTFGSGTRLTVV.

CDR3 sequence reads: CSARGTSVSASTDTQYF. V gene TRBV20-1 combines with J gene TRBJ2-3. Germline CDR1 and CDR2: DFQATT and SNEGSKA (reference sequence). The CDR3 runs 17 residues.

The chain carries TRBV29-1 and TRBJ1-1. Germline-derived CDR1 and CDR2 are SQVTM and ANQGSEA. The CDR3 loop spans 11 amino acids. The chain's CDR3 is CSVEVPTEAFF.

The chain employs TRBV5-1 and TRBJ2-1; the D call from TCRdb, TRBD2, cannot be confirmed without DNA. The CDR3 is 14 amino acids. In germline, CDR1 is SGHRS, CDR2 YFSETQ. CDR3 sequence reads: CASWESGSKGEQFF. The entire variable domain, with the rest obtained from reference TRBV5-1 and TRBJ2-1, is as follows: KAGVTQTPRYLIKTRGQQVTLSCSPISGHRSVSWYQQTPGQGLQFLFEYFSETQRNKGNFPGRFSGRQFSNSRSEMNVSTLELGDSALYLCASWESGSKGEQFFGPGTRLTVL.

The J gene is TRBJ2-7, the V gene TRBV5-6. Germline V gene data show CDR1 as SGHDT and CDR2 as YYEEEE. The CDR3 is 11 amino acids. CDR3 in amino acids: CASSRESEQYF.

The chain carries TRBV29-1 and TRBJ2-1; TCRdb calls TRBD1, which cannot be checked without DNA. The CDR3 length is 15 residues. The V gene's germline CDR1 is SQVTM and CDR2 ANQGSEA. The CDR3 region is CSVGRDRVLDNEQFF.

The chain recombines TRBV6-5 with TRBJ1-2; with no DNA, the TCRdb D assignment of TRBD1 cannot be verified. CDR3 length: 13 amino acids. The germline gives CDR1 MNHEY, CDR2 SVGAGI. The CDR3 sequence: CASSYRPNYGYTF.

The chain links TRBV19 to TRBJ2-6; checking the TCRdb D call of TRBD1 is not possible without DNA. There are 15 residues in the CDR3. The germline V gene encodes CDR1 LNHDA and CDR2 SQIVND (reference sequence). CDR3 residues: CASSSTGTGANVLTF.

The chain links TRBV6-1 to TRBJ2-3. There are 14 residues in the CDR3. Germline V gives CDR1 MNHNS, CDR2 SASEGT. The CDR3 reads CASRARALTDTQYF.

The chain combines TRBV6-1 with TRBJ2-2; the TCRdb D gene call, TRBD2, has no DNA to confirm it. The germline gives CDR1 MNHNS, CDR2 SASEGT. The CDR3 spans 15 residues. The CDR3 sequence is CASRFSGGESGELFF.

This chain connects TRBV5-1 to TRBJ2-3; no DNA is available, so the TRBD1 call from TCRdb remains unchecked. Germline V lookup: CDR1 SGHRS, CDR2 YFSETQ. CDR3 size: 16 residues. The CDR3 here is CASSPLYSGAGDTQYF. Supplemented by reference TRBV5-1 and TRBJ2-3, the full variable domain reads KAGVTQTPRYLIKTRGQQVTLSCSPISGHRSVSWYQQTPGQGLQFLFEYFSETQRNKGNFPGRFSGRQFSNSRSEMNVSTLELGDSALYLCASSPLYSGAGDTQYFGPGTRLTVL.

This chain connects TRBV2 to TRBJ1-4. The CDR3 sequence is 14 residues long. CDR1 and CDR2 (germline): SNHLY, FYNNEI. The CDR3 loop is CASRWSSTNEKLFF.